This T cell receptor beta chain was observed in a study of HIV-infected children after antiretroviral therapy interruption. Study-wide context: Weeks 0, 48 and 150 were sampled under continuous treatment. General observations from the study: Naive CD4+ Gini coefficient rose by interruption end, suggesting clonal expansion.

Per germline, CDR1 SQVTM and CDR2 ANQGSEA. With V trimmed by 4 bases and J by 6 bases, 11 bases remained unmatched. The CDR3 totals 15 residues. A remark on this clonotype: What it recognizes is unknown. A much larger clone lies a single base off, so this may be a read error.

A 3' RACE protocol on RNA, with unique molecular identifiers, produced the TCR library. One entry per CDR3 protein, called by TCRdb with MiXCR from the 3' RACE reads. The sample has about 89,000 distinct CDR3 sequences; around 6.9% are singletons. Treatment: PENTA 11 planned treatment interruption arm or continuous ART arm. At least 24 weeks of at least three-drug ART, in children 2 to 15 years. Naive CD4+ CD45RA+ CD45RO- T cells were sorted from thawed PBMCs. The rearrangement links TRBV29-1 to TRBJ2-2, with TRBD2 matching 7 bases. The material sequenced was CD45RA+ CD4+ T cells from PBMCs, pooled from several time points, taken from a donor given antiretroviral therapy, either interrupted or continuous. Sample subset: naive CD4+ CD45RA+ CD45RO- T cells. This TCR was sampled from a pool of human donors with HIV. Here the CDR3 reads CSVVPEGRAAGELFF. The CDR3 DNA reads as TGCAGCGTTGTTCCGGAGGGGAGGGCCGCCGGGGAGCTGTTTTTT.